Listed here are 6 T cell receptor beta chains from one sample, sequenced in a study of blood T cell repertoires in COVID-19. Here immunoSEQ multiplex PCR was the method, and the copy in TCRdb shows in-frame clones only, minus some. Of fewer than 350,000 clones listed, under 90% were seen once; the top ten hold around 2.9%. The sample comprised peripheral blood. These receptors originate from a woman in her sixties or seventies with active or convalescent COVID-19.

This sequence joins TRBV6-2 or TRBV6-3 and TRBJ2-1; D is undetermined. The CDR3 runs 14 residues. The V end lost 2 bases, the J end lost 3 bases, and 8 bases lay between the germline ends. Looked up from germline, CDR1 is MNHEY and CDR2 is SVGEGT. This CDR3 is CASSYRGNYNEQFF. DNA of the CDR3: TGTGCCAGCAGTTACCGAGGAAACTACAATGAGCAGTTCTTC.

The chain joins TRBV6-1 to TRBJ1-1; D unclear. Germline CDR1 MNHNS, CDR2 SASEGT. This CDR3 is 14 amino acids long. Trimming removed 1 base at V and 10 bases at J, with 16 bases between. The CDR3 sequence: CASSEGNAIGRAFF. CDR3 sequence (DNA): TGTGCCAGCAGTGAAGGCAATGCCATTGGGAGAGCTTTCTTT.

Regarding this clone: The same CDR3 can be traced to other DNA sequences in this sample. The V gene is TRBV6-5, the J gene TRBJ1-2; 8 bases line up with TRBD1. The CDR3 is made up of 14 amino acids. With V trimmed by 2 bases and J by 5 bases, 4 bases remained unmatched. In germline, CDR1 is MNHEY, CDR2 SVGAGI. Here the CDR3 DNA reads TGTGCCAGCAGTTACCAGGGGGCTGCTTATGGCTACACCTTC. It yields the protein CASSYQGAAYGYTF.

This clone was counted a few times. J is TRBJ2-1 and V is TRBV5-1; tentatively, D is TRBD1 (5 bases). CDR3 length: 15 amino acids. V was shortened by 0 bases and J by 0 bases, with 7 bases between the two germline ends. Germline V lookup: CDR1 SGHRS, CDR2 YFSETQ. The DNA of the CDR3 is TGCGCCAGCAGCTTGGGACAGACCTCCTACAATGAGCAGTTCTTC. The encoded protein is CASSLGQTSYNEQFF.

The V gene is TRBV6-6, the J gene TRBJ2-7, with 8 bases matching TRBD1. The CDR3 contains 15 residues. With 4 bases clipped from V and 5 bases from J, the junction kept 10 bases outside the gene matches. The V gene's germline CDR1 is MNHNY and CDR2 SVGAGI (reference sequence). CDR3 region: CASSSRGTGWDEQYF. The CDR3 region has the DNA TGTGCCAGCAGTTCCCGGGGGACAGGATGGGACGAGCAGTACTTC.

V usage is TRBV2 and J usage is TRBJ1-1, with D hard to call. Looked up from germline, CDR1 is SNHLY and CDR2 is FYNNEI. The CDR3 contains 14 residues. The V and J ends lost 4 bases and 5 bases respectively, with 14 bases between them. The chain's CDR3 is CASSVGGGWTEAFF. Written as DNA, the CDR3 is TGTGCCAGCAGTGTTGGCGGCGGTTGGACTGAAGCTTTCTTT.